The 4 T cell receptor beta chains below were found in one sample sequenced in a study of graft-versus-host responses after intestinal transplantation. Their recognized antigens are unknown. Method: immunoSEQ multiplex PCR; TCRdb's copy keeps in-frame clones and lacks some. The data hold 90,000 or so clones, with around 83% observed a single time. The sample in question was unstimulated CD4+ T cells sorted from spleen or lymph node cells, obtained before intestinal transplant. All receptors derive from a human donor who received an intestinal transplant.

CDR3 nucleotide sequence: TGTGCCAGTTCCTCGGGGACAGGGTTTGGAAAACTGTTTTTT. Protein: CASSSGTGFGKLFF. V and J are TRBV19 and TRBJ1-4; 9 positions agree with TRBD1. Germline V gives CDR1 LNHDA, CDR2 SQIVND (reference sequence). This CDR3 contains 14 residues. V lost 8 bases and J lost 10; bases outside the gene matches: 11.

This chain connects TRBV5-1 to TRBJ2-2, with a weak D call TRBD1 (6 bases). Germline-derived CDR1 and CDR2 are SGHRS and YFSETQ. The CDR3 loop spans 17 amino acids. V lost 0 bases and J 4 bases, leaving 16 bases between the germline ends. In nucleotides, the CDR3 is TGCGCCAGCAGCTTGGGGGTTCAGGGGATCTTCACCGGGGAGCTGTTTTTT. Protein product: CASSLGVQGIFTGELFF. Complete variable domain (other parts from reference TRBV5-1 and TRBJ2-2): KAGVTQTPRYLIKTRGQQVTLSCSPISGHRSVSWYQQTPGQGLQFLFEYFSETQRNKGNFPGRFSGRQFSNSRSEMNVSTLELGDSALYLCASSLGVQGIFTGELFFGEGSRLTVL.

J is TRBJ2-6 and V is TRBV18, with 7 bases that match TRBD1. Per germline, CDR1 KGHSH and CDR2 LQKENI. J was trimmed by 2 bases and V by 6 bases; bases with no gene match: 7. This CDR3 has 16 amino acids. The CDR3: CASSLFQGAGANVLTF. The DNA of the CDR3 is TGTGCCAGCTCTCTATTCCAGGGGGCTGGGGCCAACGTCCTGACTTTC.

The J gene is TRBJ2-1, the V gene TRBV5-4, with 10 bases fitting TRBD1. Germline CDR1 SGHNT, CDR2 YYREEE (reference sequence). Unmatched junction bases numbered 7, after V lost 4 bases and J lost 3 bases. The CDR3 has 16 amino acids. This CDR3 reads CASSPAGQGIYNEQFF. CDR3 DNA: TGTGCCAGCAGCCCCGCGGGACAGGGGATCTACAATGAGCAGTTCTTC.